This T cell receptor beta chain stems from a study of shared clonotypes between healthy human individuals. This clone was picked up one time. What it binds is unknown. Positively selected for CCR7, the CD45RO-negative cells used as naive CD8 cells excluded terminally differentiated effector memory CD45RA+ cells. Overall study results and limits: Sorted-subset sequencing, rarefaction showed, was incomplete despite large depth.

The CDR3 loop spans 16 amino acids. Germline V CDR1 and CDR2: SGHAT, FQNNGV. Trimming removed 4 bases from V and 1 base from J; junction bases left unmatched: 9. Sequencing used immunoSEQ multiplex PCR; TCRdb keeps in-frame clones, though not all of them. The sample yields about 2.1 million clones, 93% seen once. The receptor was isolated from a man younger than 30 in good health. Some clones in this sample may be carry-over from other donors' samples. The sequencing input was naive CD8+ T cells from PBMCs. The genes are TRBV11-2 and TRBJ1-2; 7 nucleotides agree with TRBD1. The CDR3 reads CASSSRPTGSNYGYTF. Here the CDR3 DNA reads TGTGCCAGCAGCTCCCGCCCGACAGGGAGTAACTATGGCTACACCTTC.